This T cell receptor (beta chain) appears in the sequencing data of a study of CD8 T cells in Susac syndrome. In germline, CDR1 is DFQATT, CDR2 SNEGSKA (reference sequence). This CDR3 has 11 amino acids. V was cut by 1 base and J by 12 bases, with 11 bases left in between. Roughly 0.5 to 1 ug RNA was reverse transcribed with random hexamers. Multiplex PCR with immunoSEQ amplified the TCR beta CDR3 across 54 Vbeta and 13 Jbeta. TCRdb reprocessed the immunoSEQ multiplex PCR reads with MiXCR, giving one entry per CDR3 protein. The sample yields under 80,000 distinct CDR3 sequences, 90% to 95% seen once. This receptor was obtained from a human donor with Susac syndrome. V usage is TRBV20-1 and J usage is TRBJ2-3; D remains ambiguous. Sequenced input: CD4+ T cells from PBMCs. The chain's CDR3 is CSARVNLLQYF. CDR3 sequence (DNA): TGCAGTGCTAGAGTTAATCTCCTTCAGTATTTT.